The rows below give T cell receptor beta chains drawn from one sample of a study of T cell responses to AZD1222 COVID-19 vaccine. Some clones are missing from TCRdb's copy, which holds only in-frame ones; the method was immunoSEQ multiplex PCR. Of 150,000 or so clones in the sample, more than 85% were seen once. The sequences come from peripheral blood, collected on day 0 of AZD1222 vaccination. These receptors all stem from an adult in good health. The CDR3 runs from the conserved cysteine through the conserved F or W. D genes are given only for firm matches. Size values are once, few and many counts, or a class for expanded clones, and some rows have none.

CDR3 length	D gene	J gene	clone size	V gene	CDR3 protein	CDR3 DNA
16	-	TRBJ1-6	-	TRBV6-2/TRBV6-3	CASSYRRTVQNSPLHF	TGTGCCAGCAGTTACCGTCGGACAGTTCAAAATTCACCCCTCCACTTT
14	-	TRBJ2-5	-	TRBV2	CARGETGFSETQYF	TGTGCCAGAGGGGAAACGGGCTTTTCGGAGACCCAGTACTTC
14	-	TRBJ1-6	-	TRBV19	CASTPIGRNSPLHF	TGTGCCAGTACCCCCATTGGCAGAAATTCACCCCTCCACTTT
15	-	TRBJ2-7	-	TRBV13	CASSLGTGMYYEQYF	TGTGCCAGCAGCCTGGGGACGGGAATGTACTACGAGCAGTACTTC
16	TRBD2	TRBJ2-1	few	TRBV6-2/TRBV6-3	CASSRAGGGGFNEQFF	TGTGCCAGCAGCCGCGCCGGGGGCGGGGGGTTCAATGAGCAGTTCTTC
14	-	TRBJ1-2	-	TRBV4-1	CASSQTDFNYGYTF	TGCGCCAGCAGCCAAACGGATTTTAACTATGGCTACACCTTC
15	-	TRBJ2-7	-	TRBV6-2/TRBV6-3	CASSSSWDGTYEQYF	TGTGCCAGCAGTTCCAGCTGGGACGGGACGTACGAGCAGTACTTC
13	-	TRBJ2-5	-	TRBV12-3/TRBV12-4	CASSFTGQETQYF	TGTGCCAGCAGTTTTACGGGGCAAGAGACCCAGTACTTC
13	-	TRBJ2-4	-	TRBV11-3	CASSFEAKNIQYF	TGTGCCAGCAGCTTCGAAGCCAAAAACATTCAGTACTTC
13	-	TRBJ1-2	-	TRBV29-1	CSVGLGTSRGYTF	TGCAGCGTTGGCCTGGGGACTTCGCGTGGCTACACCTTC
13	-	TRBJ1-6	-	TRBV6-5	CASSYRAYSPLHF	TGTGCCAGCAGTTACCGGGCCTATTCACCCCTCCACTTT
13	-	TRBJ1-1	-	TRBV11-3	CASSFVAGGEAFF	TGTGCCAGCAGCTTTGTCGCAGGCGGAGAAGCTTTCTTT
17	-	TRBJ2-1	-	TRBV6-2/TRBV6-3	CASSDADEGGSYNEQFF	TGTGCCAGCAGCGATGCTGATGAGGGGGGAAGCTACAATGAGCAGTTCTTC
13	-	TRBJ2-2	-	TRBV19	CASSGILGGELFF	TGTGCCAGTAGTGGAATTCTCGGGGGGGAGCTGTTTTTT
15	-	TRBJ1-3	-	TRBV4-2	CASSQEEGSGNTIYF	TGTGCCAGCAGCCAAGAAGAAGGTTCCGGAAACACCATATATTTT
13	-	TRBJ2-1	-	TRBV4-3	CASSQDLSNEQFF	TGCGCCAGCAGCCAAGATCTTAGCAATGAGCAGTTCTTC
14	TRBD2	TRBJ2-7	-	TRBV3-1/TRBV3-2	CASSHGTSGGGQYF	TGTGCCAGCAGCCACGGGACTAGCGGGGGAGGGCAGTACTTC
14	TRBD1	TRBJ1-2	-	TRBV27	CATTSLQGVYGYTF	TGTGCCACGACCAGCCTACAGGGGGTCTATGGCTACACCTTC
17	-	TRBJ1-6	-	TRBV19	CASWGGNLSSYNSPLHF	TGTGCCAGTTGGGGGGGCAACTTGAGCTCCTATAATTCACCCCTCCACTTT
15	TRBD2	TRBJ2-1	-	TRBV7-9	CASSQGLAGYNEQFF	TGTGCCAGCAGCCAAGGACTAGCGGGTTACAATGAGCAGTTCTTC
16	TRBD1	TRBJ1-5	-	TRBV18	CASSPQGGYSNQPQHF	TGTGCCAGCTCACCCCAGGGGGGATATAGCAATCAGCCCCAGCATTTT
13	-	TRBJ1-6	-	TRBV30	CAWSPSYNSPLHF	TGTGCCTGGAGTCCCAGTTATAATTCACCCCTCCACTTT
17	TRBD2	TRBJ2-3	-	TRBV5-1	CASSFPGTSGRTDTQYF	TGCGCCAGCAGCTTCCCCGGGACTAGCGGACGCACAGATACGCAGTATTTT